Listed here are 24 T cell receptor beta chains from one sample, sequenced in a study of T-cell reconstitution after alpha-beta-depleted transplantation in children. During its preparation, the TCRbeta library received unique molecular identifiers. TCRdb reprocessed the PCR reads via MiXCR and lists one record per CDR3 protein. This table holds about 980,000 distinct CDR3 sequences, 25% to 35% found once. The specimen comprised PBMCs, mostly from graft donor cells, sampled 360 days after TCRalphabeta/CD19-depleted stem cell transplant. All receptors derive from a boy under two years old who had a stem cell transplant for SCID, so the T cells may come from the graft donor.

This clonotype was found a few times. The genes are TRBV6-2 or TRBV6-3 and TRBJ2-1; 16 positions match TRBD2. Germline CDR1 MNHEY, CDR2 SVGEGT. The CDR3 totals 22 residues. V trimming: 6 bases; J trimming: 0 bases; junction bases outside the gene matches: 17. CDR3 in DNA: TGTGCCAGCAGGGGCGACCATTTAGGGACTAGCGGGGGGGAGAGCTCCTACAATGAGCAGTTCTTC. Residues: CASRGDHLGTSGGESSYNEQFF.

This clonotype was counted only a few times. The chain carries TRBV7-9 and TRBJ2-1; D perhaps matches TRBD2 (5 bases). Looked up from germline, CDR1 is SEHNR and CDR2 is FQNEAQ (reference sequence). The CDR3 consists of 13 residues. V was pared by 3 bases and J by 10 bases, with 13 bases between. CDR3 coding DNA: TGTGCCAGCAGCTTCCCGGACTCCATGGAGCAGTTCTTC. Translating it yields CASSFPDSMEQFF.

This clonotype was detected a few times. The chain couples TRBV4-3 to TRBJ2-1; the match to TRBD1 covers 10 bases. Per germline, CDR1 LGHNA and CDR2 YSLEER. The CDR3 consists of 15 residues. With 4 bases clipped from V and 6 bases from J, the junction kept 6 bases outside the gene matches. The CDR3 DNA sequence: TGCGCCAGCAGCCGTACGGGACAGGGGAGCAATGAGCAGTTCTTC. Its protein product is CASSRTGQGSNEQFF.

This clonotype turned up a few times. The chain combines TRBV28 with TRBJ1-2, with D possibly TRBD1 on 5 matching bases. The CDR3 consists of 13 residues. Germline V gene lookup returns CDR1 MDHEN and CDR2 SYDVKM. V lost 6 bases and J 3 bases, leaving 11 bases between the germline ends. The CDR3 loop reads CASSAGKYYGYTF. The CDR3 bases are TGTGCCAGCAGCGCAGGGAAGTACTATGGCTACACCTTC.

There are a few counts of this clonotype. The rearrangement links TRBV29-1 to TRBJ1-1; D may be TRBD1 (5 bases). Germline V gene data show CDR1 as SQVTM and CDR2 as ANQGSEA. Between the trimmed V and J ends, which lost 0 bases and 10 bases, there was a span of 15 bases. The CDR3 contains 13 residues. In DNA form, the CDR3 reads TGCAGCGTTGAAGATATACGGGGGGAGACAGCTTTCTTT. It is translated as CSVEDIRGETAFF.

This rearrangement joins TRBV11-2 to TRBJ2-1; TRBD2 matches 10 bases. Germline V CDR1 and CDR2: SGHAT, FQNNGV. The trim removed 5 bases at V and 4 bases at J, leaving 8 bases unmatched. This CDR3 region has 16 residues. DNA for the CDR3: TGTGCCAGCAGCGCCCTAGCGGGGGCTAAATACAATGAGCAGTTCTTC. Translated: CASSALAGAKYNEQFF.

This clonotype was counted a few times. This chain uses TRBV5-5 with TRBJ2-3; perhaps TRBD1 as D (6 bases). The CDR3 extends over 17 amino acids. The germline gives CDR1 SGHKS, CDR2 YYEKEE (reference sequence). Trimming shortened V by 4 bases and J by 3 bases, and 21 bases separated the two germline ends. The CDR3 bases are TGTGCCAGCAGCCTTAAACAGGGAATCCGCAAGACAGATACGCAGTATTTT. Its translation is CASSLKQGIRKTDTQYF.

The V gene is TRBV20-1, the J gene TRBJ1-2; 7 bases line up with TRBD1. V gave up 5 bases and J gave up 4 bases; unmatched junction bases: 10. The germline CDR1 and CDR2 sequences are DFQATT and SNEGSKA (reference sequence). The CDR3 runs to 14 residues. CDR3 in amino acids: CSAPGRQGSYGYTF. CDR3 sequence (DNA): TGCAGTGCTCCGGGGCGACAGGGTTCCTATGGCTACACCTTC.

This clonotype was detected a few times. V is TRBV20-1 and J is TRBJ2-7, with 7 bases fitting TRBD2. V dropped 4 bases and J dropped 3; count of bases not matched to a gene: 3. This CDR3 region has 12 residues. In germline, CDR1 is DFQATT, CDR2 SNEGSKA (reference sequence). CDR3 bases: TGCAGTGCTAAGCGGGAAAGCTACGAGCAGTACTTC. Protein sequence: CSAKRESYEQYF.

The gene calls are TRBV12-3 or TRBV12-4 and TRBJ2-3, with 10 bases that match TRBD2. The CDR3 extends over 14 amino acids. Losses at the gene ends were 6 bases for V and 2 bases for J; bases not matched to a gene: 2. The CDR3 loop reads CASRGTSDTDTQYF. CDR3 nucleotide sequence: TGTGCCAGCAGGGGGACTAGCGACACAGATACGCAGTATTTT.

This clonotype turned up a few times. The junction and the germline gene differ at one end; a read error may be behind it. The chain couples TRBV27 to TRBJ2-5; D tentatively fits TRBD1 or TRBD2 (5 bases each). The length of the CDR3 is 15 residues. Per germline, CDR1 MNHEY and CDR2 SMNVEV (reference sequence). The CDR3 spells CASSPRDRLREAQYF. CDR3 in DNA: TGTGCCAGCAGTCCCCGGGACCGGCTAAGAGAGGCCCAGTACTTC.

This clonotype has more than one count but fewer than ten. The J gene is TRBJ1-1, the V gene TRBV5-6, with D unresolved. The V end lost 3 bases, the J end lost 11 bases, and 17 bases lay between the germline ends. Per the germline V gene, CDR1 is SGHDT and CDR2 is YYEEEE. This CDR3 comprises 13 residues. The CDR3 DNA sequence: TGTGCCAGCAGCTACAGAAGGGTGGGGAGTGCTTTCTTT. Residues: CASSYRRVGSAFF.

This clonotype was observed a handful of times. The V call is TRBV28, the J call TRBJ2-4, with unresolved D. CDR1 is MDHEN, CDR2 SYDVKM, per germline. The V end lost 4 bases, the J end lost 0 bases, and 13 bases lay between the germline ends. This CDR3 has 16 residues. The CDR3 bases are TGTGCCAGCAGTTCCCCGCCAGGACCAGCCAAAAACATTCAGTACTTC. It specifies CASSSPPGPAKNIQYF.

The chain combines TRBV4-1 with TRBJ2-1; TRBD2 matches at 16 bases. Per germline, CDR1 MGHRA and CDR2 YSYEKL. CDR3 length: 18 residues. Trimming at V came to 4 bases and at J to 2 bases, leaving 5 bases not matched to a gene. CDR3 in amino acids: CASSPIGTSGGAYNEQFF. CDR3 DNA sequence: TGCGCCAGCAGCCCGATCGGGACTAGCGGGGGGGCCTACAATGAGCAGTTCTTC.

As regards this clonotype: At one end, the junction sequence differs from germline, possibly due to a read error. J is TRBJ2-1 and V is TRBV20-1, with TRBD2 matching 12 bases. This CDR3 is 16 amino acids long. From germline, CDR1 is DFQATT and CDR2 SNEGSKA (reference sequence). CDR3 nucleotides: TGCTGTGCTAGACGTCTAGCGGGGGGGCCCTACAATGAGCAGTTCTTC. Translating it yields CCARRLAGGPYNEQFF.

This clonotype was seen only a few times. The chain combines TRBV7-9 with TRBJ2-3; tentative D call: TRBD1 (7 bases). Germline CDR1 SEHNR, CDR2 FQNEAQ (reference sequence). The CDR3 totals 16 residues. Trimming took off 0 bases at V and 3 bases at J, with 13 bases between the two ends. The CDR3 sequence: CASSLADRRGTDTQYF. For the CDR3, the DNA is TGTGCCAGCAGCTTAGCGGACAGGCGGGGAACAGATACGCAGTATTTT.

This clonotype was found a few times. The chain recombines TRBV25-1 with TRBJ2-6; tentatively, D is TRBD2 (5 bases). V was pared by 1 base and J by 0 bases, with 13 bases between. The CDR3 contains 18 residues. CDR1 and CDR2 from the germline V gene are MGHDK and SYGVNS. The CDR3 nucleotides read TGTGCCAGCAGTGAATCACCGGGATTGAGCTCTGGGGCCAACGTCCTGACTTTC. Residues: CASSESPGLSSGANVLTF.

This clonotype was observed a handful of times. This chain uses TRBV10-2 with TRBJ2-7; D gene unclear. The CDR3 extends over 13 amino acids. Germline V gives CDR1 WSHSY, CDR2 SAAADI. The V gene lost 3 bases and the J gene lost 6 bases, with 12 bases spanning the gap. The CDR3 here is CASSDHLRSEQYF. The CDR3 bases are TGCGCCAGCAGTGATCACCTTAGATCCGAGCAGTACTTC.

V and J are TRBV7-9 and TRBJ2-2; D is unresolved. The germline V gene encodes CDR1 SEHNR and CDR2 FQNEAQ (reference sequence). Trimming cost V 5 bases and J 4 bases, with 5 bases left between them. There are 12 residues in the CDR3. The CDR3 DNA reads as TGTGCCAGCAGCGACGGCACCGGGGAGCTGTTTTTT. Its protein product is CASSDGTGELFF.

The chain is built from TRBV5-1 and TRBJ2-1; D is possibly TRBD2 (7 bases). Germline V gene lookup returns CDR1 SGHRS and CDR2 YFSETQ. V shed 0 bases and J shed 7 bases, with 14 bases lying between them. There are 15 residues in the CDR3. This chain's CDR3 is CASSLGGGAANEQFF. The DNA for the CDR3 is TGCGCCAGCAGCTTGGGTGGGGGGGCCGCGAATGAGCAGTTCTTC. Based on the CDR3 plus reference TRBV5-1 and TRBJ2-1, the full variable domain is KAGVTQTPRYLIKTRGQQVTLSCSPISGHRSVSWYQQTPGQGLQFLFEYFSETQRNKGNFPGRFSGRQFSNSRSEMNVSTLELGDSALYLCASSLGGGAANEQFFGPGTRLTVL.

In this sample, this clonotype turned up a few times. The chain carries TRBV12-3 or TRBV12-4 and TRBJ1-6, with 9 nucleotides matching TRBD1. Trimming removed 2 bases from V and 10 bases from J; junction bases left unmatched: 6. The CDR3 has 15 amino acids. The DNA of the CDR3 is TGTGCCAGCAGTTTACAGGGACAGGGAGGATCACCCCTCCACTTT. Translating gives CASSLQGQGGSPLHF.

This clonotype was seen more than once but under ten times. The CDR3 spells CASSVGQGLNEQYF. The CDR3, as DNA: TGCGCCAGCAGCGTGGGACAGGGTCTCAACGAGCAGTACTTC. The chain recombines TRBV5-1 with TRBJ2-7, with 9 bases aligning to TRBD1. V lost 4 bases, J lost 5 bases, and 7 bases stayed unmatched. The CDR3 totals 14 residues. Germline V gene lookup returns CDR1 SGHRS and CDR2 YFSETQ.

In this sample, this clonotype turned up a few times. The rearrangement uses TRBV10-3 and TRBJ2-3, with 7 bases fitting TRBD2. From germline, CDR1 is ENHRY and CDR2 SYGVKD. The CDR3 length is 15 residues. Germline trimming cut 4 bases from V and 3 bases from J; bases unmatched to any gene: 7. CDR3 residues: CAISVVPGGTDTQYF. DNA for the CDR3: TGTGCCATCAGTGTGGTCCCGGGAGGTACAGATACGCAGTATTTT.

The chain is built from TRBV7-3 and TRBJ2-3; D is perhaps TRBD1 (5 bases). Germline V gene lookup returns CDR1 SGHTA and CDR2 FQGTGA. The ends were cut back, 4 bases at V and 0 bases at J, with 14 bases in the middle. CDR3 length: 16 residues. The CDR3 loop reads CASSSKGWPSTDTQYF. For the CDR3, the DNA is TGTGCCAGCAGCTCAAAGGGGTGGCCTAGCACAGATACGCAGTATTTT. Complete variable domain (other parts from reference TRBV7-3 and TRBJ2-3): GAGVSQTPSNKVTEKGKYVELRCDPISGHTALYWYRQSLGQGPEFLIYFQGTGAADDSGLPNDRFFAVRPEGSVSTLKIQRTERGDSAVYLCASSSKGWPSTDTQYFGPGTRLTVL.